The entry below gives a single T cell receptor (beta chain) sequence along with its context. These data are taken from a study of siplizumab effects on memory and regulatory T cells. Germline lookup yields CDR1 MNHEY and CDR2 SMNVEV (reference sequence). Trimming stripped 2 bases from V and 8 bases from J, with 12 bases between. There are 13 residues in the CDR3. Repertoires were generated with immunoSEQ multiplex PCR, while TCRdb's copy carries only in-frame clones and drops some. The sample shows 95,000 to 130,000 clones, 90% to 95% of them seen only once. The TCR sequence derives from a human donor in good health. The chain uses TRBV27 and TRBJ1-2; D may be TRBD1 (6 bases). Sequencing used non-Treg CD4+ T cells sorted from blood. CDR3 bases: TGTGCCAGCAGTTTAGAGGGGACATGGGGCTACACCTTC. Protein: CASSLEGTWGYTF.